Below are 26 T cell receptor beta chains sequenced from a single sample in a study of T cell responses to AZD1222 COVID-19 vaccine. Clones were sequenced by immunoSEQ multiplex PCR, and TCRdb holds only the in-frame ones, with some missing. In the table there are 140,000 to 150,000 clones, 92% of which are singletons. The material sequenced was peripheral blood, taken on day 0 of AZD1222 vaccination. Every receptor here comes from an adult in good health.

The rearrangement links TRBV19 to TRBJ1-5; no clear D gene. The CDR3 runs to 12 residues. Germline V lookup: CDR1 LNHDA, CDR2 SQIVND (reference sequence). Trimming stripped 3 bases from V and 11 bases from J, with 11 bases between. In DNA, the CDR3 is TGTGCCAGTAGTATTGCGGACGTATCCCAGCATTTT. Translation gives CASSIADVSQHF. Looking up the rest from reference TRBV19 and TRBJ1-5 gives the full variable domain: DGGITQSPKYLFRKEGQNVTLSCEQNLNHDAMYWYRQDPGQGLRLIYYSQIVNDFQKGDIAEGYSVSREKKESFPLTVTSAQKNPTAFYLCASSIADVSQHFGDGTRLSIL.

This clone has just one count. The chain carries TRBV7-2 and TRBJ1-2, with unresolved D. The CDR3 consists of 14 residues. Germline lookup yields CDR1 SGHTA and CDR2 FQGNSA. V dropped 7 bases and J dropped 3 bases, with 15 bases sitting between them. In nucleotides, the CDR3 is TGTGCCAGCACCCAGGAAGTTATTGACTATGGCTACACCTTC. It codes for CASTQEVIDYGYTF.

Here the CDR3 DNA reads TGTGCCAGTAATCCGGGACAGGGAATTGGCAATCAGCCCCAGCATTTT. It yields the protein CASNPGQGIGNQPQHF. The chain is built from TRBV19 and TRBJ1-5; 9 bases are shared with TRBD1. Germline lookup yields CDR1 LNHDA and CDR2 SQIVND (reference sequence). V lost 7 bases to trimming and J lost 2 bases; unmatched junction nucleotides: 9. The CDR3 covers 16 residues.

The V and J genes are TRBV3-1 (or the pseudogene TRBV3-2) and TRBJ2-3; a possible D gene is TRBD2 (6 bases). Germline CDR1 and CDR2: LGHDT and YNNKEL (reference sequence). Trimming cost V 5 bases and J 1 base, with 16 bases left between them. CDR3 length: 16 amino acids. The CDR3 region has the DNA TGTGCCAGCAGCGCCGGGCGGGGATGGGGCACAGATACGCAGTATTTT. It is translated as CASSAGRGWGTDTQYF.

The chain uses TRBV5-6 and TRBJ1-5, with TRBD1 identical over 9 bases. The CDR3 sequence is 14 residues long. Trimming removed 4 bases from V and 7 bases from J; junction bases left unmatched: 6. Germline V gives CDR1 SGHDT, CDR2 YYEEEE. CDR3 residues: CASSLGQGRQPQHF. As DNA, the CDR3 is TGTGCCAGCAGCCTCGGACAGGGGAGGCAGCCCCAGCATTTT. The full variable domain, completed using reference TRBV5-6 and TRBJ1-5, is DAGVTQSPTHLIKTRGQQVTLRCSPKSGHDTVSWYQQALGQGPQFIFQYYEEEERQRGNFPDRFSGHQFPNYSSELNVNALLLGDSALYLCASSLGQGRQPQHFGDGTRLSIL.

The V and J genes are TRBV11-2 and TRBJ2-6; D not certain. The CDR3 spans 16 residues. Germline loops: CDR1 SGHAT, CDR2 FQNNGV. V dropped 6 bases and J dropped 0 bases, with 12 bases sitting between them. Here the CDR3 DNA reads TGTGCCAGCAGAGTCGACATCTTCTCTGGGGCCAACGTCCTGACTTTC. Protein product: CASRVDIFSGANVLTF.

This chain connects TRBV10-1 to TRBJ2-1, with D tentatively TRBD2 (5 bases). Germline V CDR1 and CDR2: WNHNN, SYGVQD (reference sequence). The CDR3 runs 17 residues. V lost 3 bases, J lost 5 bases, and 20 bases lay in between. This chain's CDR3 is CASSEGGPGLRNNEQFF. DNA for the CDR3: TGCGCCAGCAGTGAAGGTGGTCCCGGACTGCGGAACAATGAGCAGTTCTTC.

The chain combines TRBV5-4 with TRBJ1-2; 10 bases agree with TRBD1. The junction had 7 bases not matched to a gene; V was cut back by 3 bases and J by 8 bases. This CDR3 region has 14 residues. Germline V gene data show CDR1 as SGHNT and CDR2 as YYREEE (reference sequence). Here the CDR3 DNA reads TGTGCCAGCAGCTCCGGACAGGGGGTAGGGGGCTACACCTTC. This encodes CASSSGQGVGGYTF.

The chain uses TRBV6-1 and TRBJ2-1; perhaps TRBD1 as D (6 bases). The CDR3 spans 16 residues. Germline CDR1 is MNHNS and CDR2 is SASEGT. V was trimmed by 4 bases and J by 0 bases, leaving 13 bases between them. The CDR3 bases are TGTGCCAGCAGTGGTTTGACAGGCAGCTCCTACAATGAGCAGTTCTTC. Its protein is CASSGLTGSSYNEQFF.

Of note for this clone: Other DNA sequences from this sample encode an identical CDR3 as well. This rearrangement joins TRBV18 to TRBJ2-7; D not resolved. Deletions cut 3 bases from V and 4 bases from J, with 7 bases between. Germline loops: CDR1 KGHSH, CDR2 LQKENI. The CDR3 contains 12 residues. This CDR3 is CASSPEGYEQYF. As DNA, the CDR3 is TGTGCCAGCTCACCGGAAGGGTACGAGCAGTACTTC.

The V call is TRBV11-2, the J call TRBJ1-4; weak D call: TRBD1 (5 bases). CDR3 length: 15 residues. The V end was cut by 5 bases, the J end by 4 bases, with 14 bases between. Germline values: CDR1 SGHAT, CDR2 FQNNGV. DNA of the CDR3: TGTGCCAGCAGCGTCCGAGACAGTTTTAATGAAAAACTGTTTTTT. It yields the protein CASSVRDSFNEKLFF. The full variable domain, rest sourced from reference TRBV11-2 and TRBJ1-4, is EAGVAQSPRYKIIEKRQSVAFWCNPISGHATLYWYQQILGQGPKLLIQFQNNGVVDDSQLPKDRFSAERLKGVDSTLKIQPAKLEDSAVYLCASSVRDSFNEKLFFGSGTQLSVL.

This chain uses TRBV7-2 with TRBJ2-3; 10 nucleotides agree with TRBD2. With 4 bases clipped from V and 4 bases from J, the junction kept 2 bases outside the gene matches. CDR3 length: 14 residues. Per germline, CDR1 SGHTA and CDR2 FQGNSA. Here the CDR3 DNA reads TGTGCCAGCAGCTACAGCGGGAGGGCAGATACGCAGTATTTT. Its protein product is CASSYSGRADTQYF.

The chain's CDR3 is CASSYEGARYEQYF. DNA for the CDR3: TGTGCCAGCAGTTACGAGGGGGCGAGGTACGAGCAGTACTTC. The V call is TRBV6-5, the J call TRBJ2-7; 7 bases line up with TRBD1. V trimming: 2 bases; J trimming: 4 bases; junction bases outside the gene matches: 5. This CDR3 has 14 residues. From germline, CDR1 is MNHEY and CDR2 SVGAGI.

The gene calls are TRBV12-3 or TRBV12-4 and TRBJ2-1, with D maybe TRBD1 (5 bases). V shed 6 bases and J shed 12 bases, with 15 bases lying between them. CDR3 length equals 12 residues. The CDR3 nucleotides are TGTGCCAGCAGCCCCGGCACTACAGGGCAGTTCTTC. Protein: CASSPGTTGQFF.

The chain recombines TRBV7-8 with TRBJ2-7; 15 bases match TRBD2. V lost 6 bases and J lost 5; bases outside the gene matches: 2. The CDR3 loop spans 14 amino acids. Germline-derived CDR1 and CDR2 are SGHVS and FQNEAQ. CDR3 amino acids: CASRGTSGRNEQYF. The CDR3 bases are TGTGCCAGCAGAGGGACTAGCGGGAGGAACGAGCAGTACTTC.

CDR3 protein: CASSPRSGLAGAHEQFF. CDR3 coding DNA: TGTGCCAGCAGCCCAAGATCGGGACTAGCGGGAGCTCATGAGCAGTTCTTC. This sequence joins TRBV7-3 and TRBJ2-1, with 14 bases fitting TRBD2. CDR3 length: 17 amino acids. V was clipped by 5 bases and J by 8 bases; unmatched bases: 11. Looked up from germline, CDR1 is SGHTA and CDR2 is FQGTGA. The whole variable domain, remainder taken from reference TRBV7-3 and TRBJ2-1, is GAGVSQTPSNKVTEKGKYVELRCDPISGHTALYWYRQSLGQGPEFLIYFQGTGAADDSGLPNDRFFAVRPEGSVSTLKIQRTERGDSAVYLCASSPRSGLAGAHEQFFGPGTRLTVL.

CDR3 in amino acids: CSAKDRGFEAFF. CDR3 nucleotides: TGCAGCGCCAAGGACAGGGGGTTCGAAGCTTTCTTT. This sequence joins TRBV29-1 and TRBJ1-1; 10 bases fit TRBD1. Trimming removed 7 bases from V and 8 bases from J; junction bases left unmatched: 7. CDR1 SQVTM and CDR2 ANQGSEA come from the germline V gene. The CDR3 has 12 amino acids.

V gene TRBV19 combines with J gene TRBJ2-7, with 7 bases identical to TRBD2. The CDR3 length is 11 residues. The germline CDR1 and CDR2 sequences are LNHDA and SQIVND (reference sequence). Trimming removed 9 bases from V and 7 bases from J; junction bases left unmatched: 6. Here the CDR3 DNA reads TGTGCCAGCGCCCGGGGAGGGGAGCAGTACTTC. Protein product: CASARGGEQYF.

This sequence joins TRBV19 and TRBJ2-2, with D perhaps matching TRBD1 or TRBD2 (6 bases each). The CDR3 covers 12 residues. The V gene lost 6 bases and the J gene lost 6 bases, with 8 bases spanning the gap. The V gene's germline CDR1 is LNHDA and CDR2 SQIVND (reference sequence). Here the CDR3 reads CASRGGPGELFF. The CDR3 DNA reads as TGTGCCAGTAGAGGGGGGCCCGGGGAGCTGTTTTTT.

The V gene is TRBV3-1 (or the pseudogene TRBV3-2), the J gene TRBJ2-7; 7 nucleotides line up with TRBD2. CDR3 length: 14 amino acids. Trimming took 3 bases from V and 3 from J; bases not matched to a gene: 5. Germline assignment: CDR1 LGHDT and CDR2 YNNKEL (reference sequence). CDR3 amino acids: CASSQAGVVYEQYF. The CDR3 DNA reads as TGTGCCAGCAGCCAGGCGGGAGTTGTCTACGAGCAGTACTTC.

This rearrangement joins TRBV18 to TRBJ1-2; perhaps TRBD1 as D (5 bases). This CDR3 has 16 residues. With 3 bases removed from V and 4 bases from J, the gap between germline ends came to 18 bases. CDR1 and CDR2 (germline): KGHSH, LQKENI. In nucleotides, the CDR3 is TGTGCCAGCTCACCTCCGCGACAGTATTCCGGCTATGGCTACACCTTC. Its translation: CASSPPRQYSGYGYTF.

This clone has a handful of counts. The chain combines TRBV21-1 with TRBJ2-7. TRBV21-1 counts as a pseudogene. The length of the CDR3 is 16 residues. The CDR3 region is CASSKIPGPPTYEQYF. The DNA for the CDR3 is TGTGCCAGCAGCAAAATCCCGGGACCCCCCACCTACGAGCAGTACTTC.

V usage is TRBV7-7 and J usage is TRBJ2-5; TRBD2 matches 10 bases. V trimming: 5 bases; J trimming: 8 bases; junction bases outside the gene matches: 8. The CDR3 extends over 14 amino acids. CDR1 SSHAT and CDR2 FNYEAQ come from the germline V gene (reference sequence). CDR3 in amino acids: CASSPGLAVGTQYF. DNA of the CDR3: TGTGCCAGCAGCCCCGGACTAGCGGTCGGTACCCAGTACTTC. The full variable domain, completed using reference TRBV7-7 and TRBJ2-5, is GAGVSQSPRYKVTKRGQDVTLRCDPISSHATLYWYQQALGQGPEFLTYFNYEAQPDKSGLPSDRFSAERPEGSISTLTIQRTEQRDSAMYRCASSPGLAVGTQYFGPGTRLLVL.

The genes are TRBV28 and TRBJ2-5; 14 bases map to TRBD2. CDR3 length: 16 amino acids. Trimming removed 3 bases from V and 5 bases from J; junction bases left unmatched: 5. CDR1 MDHEN and CDR2 SYDVKM come from the germline V gene. The CDR3 sequence is CASSFLRTSGRETQYF. The CDR3 DNA follows: TGTGCCAGCAGTTTCCTACGGACTAGCGGGAGGGAGACCCAGTACTTC.

The chain uses TRBV2 and TRBJ2-7, with D tentatively TRBD1 (5 bases). Germline V gene lookup returns CDR1 SNHLY and CDR2 FYNNEI. This CDR3 is built from 13 residues. V lost 6 bases to trimming and J lost 0 bases, with 9 bases between them. The CDR3 DNA is TGTGCCAGCAGACGACAGCACTCCTACGAGCAGTACTTC. It translates to CASRRQHSYEQYF.

The chain has TRBV15 and TRBJ1-2; weak D call: TRBD1 (5 bases). V gave up 7 bases and J gave up 4 bases, with 16 bases separating them. Looked up from germline, CDR1 is LNHNV and CDR2 is YYDKDF (reference sequence). CDR3 length: 14 residues. CDR3 protein: CATTAGGTIYGYTF. The DNA of the CDR3 is TGTGCCACCACCGCAGGAGGGACTATCTATGGCTACACCTTC.